These T cell receptor beta chains were read from a single sample in a study of T cell repertoires in cytomegalovirus infection. In TCRdb, the reads were re-called with MiXCR into one record per CDR3 protein. This sample carries roughly 920,000 distinct CDR3 sequences, approximately 31% of them seen once, and the ten largest clones take roughly 13%. For these receptors, no antigen is known. The specimen was cultured CD8+ T cells from PBMCs, collected from culture after CMV antigen stimulation. Every receptor here comes from a human donor in good health (CMV status not recorded). Some clones in this sample may be carry-over from other donors' samples. The CDR3 runs from the conserved cysteine through the conserved F or W. A D gene is named only where the DNA matches it firmly. Rows may omit the clone size; those that give it use once, few, many or a size class.

>.|TRBV12-3/TRBV12-4|few|14|TRBJ2-3
TGTGCCAGCAGCCCACTTGCGAGAACAGATACGCAGTATTTT
CASSPLARTDTQYF
>TRBD2|TRBV7-8|few|16|TRBJ2-7
TGTGCCAGCAGCTTCCTGCTTAGCGGGGGGGCCTACGAGCAGTACTTC
CASSFLLSGGAYEQYF
>.|TRBV7-9|.|13|TRBJ1-1
TGTGCCAGCAGCGTCAGGGGACCGACTGAAGCTTTCTTT
CASSVRGPTEAFF
>TRBD1|TRBV28|few|14|TRBJ2-1
TGTGCCAGCTGTCGGGACAGACGATACAATGAGCAGTTCTTC
CASCRDRRYNEQFF
>TRBD2|TRBV7-8|.|17|TRBJ2-7
TGTGCCAGCAGCTTGCAGACTAGCGGGGTTCTAACCTACGAGCAGTACTTC
CASSLQTSGVLTYEQYF
>TRBD1|TRBV12-3/TRBV12-4|.|16|TRBJ2-7
TGTGCCAGCAGTCGAATCCCGGGACAGGGTATACACGAGCAGTACTTC
CASSRIPGQGIHEQYF
>.|TRBV27|.|13|TRBJ2-4
TGTGCCAGCAGTTTGTCGGCCAAAAACATTCAGTACTTC
CASSLSAKNIQYF
>.|TRBV19|many|15|TRBJ1-1
TGTGCCAGTAGTGGCGTCCGTCAGATGAACACTGAAGCTTTCTTT
CASSGVRQMNTEAFF
>.|TRBV7-2|few|12|TRBJ1-1
TGTGCCAGCAGCTTAGTTAAAACTGAAGCTTTCTTT
CASSLVKTEAFF
>.|TRBV7-6|.|11|TRBJ2-1
TGTGCCAGCAGCTTAATAGAGGGGCATTTCTTC
CASSLIEGHFF
>.|TRBV19|few|13|TRBJ2-1
TGTGCCAGTAGGTATACCCATCTGAATGAGCAGTTCTTC
CASRYTHLNEQFF
>.|TRBV5-4|.|12|TRBJ1-1
TGTGCCAGCAGCGGGAGTTCGACTGAAGCTTTCTTT
CASSGSSTEAFF
>.|TRBV4-3|.|19|TRBJ2-5
TGCGCCAGCAGCCAAGATCCCCACGGGGCGGGGTTTGGTCAAGAGACCCAGTACTTC
CASSQDPHGAGFGQETQYF
>TRBD1|TRBV6-5|.|14|TRBJ2-7
TGTGCCAGCAGCAGGCGACAGGGATCCTACGAGCAGTACTTC
CASSRRQGSYEQYF
>TRBD1|TRBV7-8|few|11|TRBJ2-3
TGTGCCAGCAAGACAGGGGGGGGGCAGTATTTT
CASKTGGGQYF
>.|TRBV7-4|.|17|TRBJ2-3
TGTGCCAGCAGCTCCCCCCGCCAGGGGCAAGGGGCAGATACGCAGTATTTT
CASSSPRQGQGADTQYF
>.|TRBV28|.|15|TRBJ1-1
TGTGCCAGCAGTCTTGCGGGACAACTCATGGCTGAAGCTTTCTTT
CASSLAGQLMAEAFF
>.|TRBV19|.|13|TRBJ1-1
TGTGCCAGTAGTATATCGAGAGTCGCTGAAGCTTTCTTT
CASSISRVAEAFF
>TRBD2|TRBV4-1|few|16|TRBJ2-3
TGCGCCAGCAGCCAACTCGGGGGGGTCGAGACAGATACGCAGTATTTT
CASSQLGGVETDTQYF
>.|TRBV6-8|few|14|TRBJ2-7
TGTGCCAGCAGTCCCAACCCCGGGTCCTACGAGCAGTACTTC
CASSPNPGSYEQYF
>.|TRBV7-9|few|15|TRBJ1-6
TGTGCCAGCAGCCCCTGGGTGGGGCCTGGATCACCCCTCCACTTT
CASSPWVGPGSPLHF
>.|TRBV7-2|many|15|TRBJ2-5
TGTGCCAGCAGCTTAGAGCGAGGGGGAGGCGAGACCCAGTACTTC
CASSLERGGGETQYF
>TRBD1|TRBV10-2|few|14|TRBJ1-2
TGCGCCAGCATGGGACAGGCCTACAACTATGGCTACACCTTC
CASMGQAYNYGYTF
>TRBD1|TRBV7-2|many|20|TRBJ2-1
TGTGCCAGCAGCTTCCTCCGGGACAGCCCGCGGGCTCTATCCTACAATGAGCAGTTCTTC
CASSFLRDSPRALSYNEQFF
>TRBD2|TRBV5-1|.|17|TRBJ2-5
TGCGCCAGCAGCTTGACCGGGCGACTAGCGGGGCAAGAGACCCAGTACTTC
CASSLTGRLAGQETQYF
>.|TRBV12-3/TRBV12-4|.|10|TRBJ2-2
TGTGCCAGCAGTCGAAGGGAGCTGTTTTTT
CASSRRELFF
>.|TRBV7-2|many|13|TRBJ2-7
TGTGCCAGCAGGGACCAGAGCTCCTACGAGCAGTACTTC
CASRDQSSYEQYF
>.|TRBV13|.|16|TRBJ1-3
TGTGCCAGCAGCTCCCGTGACAGGAAGGCTGGAAACACCATATATTTT
CASSSRDRKAGNTIYF
>TRBD2|TRBV6-5|.|15|TRBJ2-1
TGTGCCAGCAGTTTAGCGGGGGTAACCTACAATGAGCAGTTCTTC
CASSLAGVTYNEQFF
>.|TRBV7-9|.|12|TRBJ1-1
TGTGCCAGCAGCGCCGGGAAGCCTGAAGCTTTCTTT
CASSAGKPEAFF
>.|TRBV29-1|.|13|TRBJ2-3
TGCAGCTTCTCCACGGGGGGCACAGATACGCAGTATTTT
CSFSTGGTDTQYF
>TRBD1|TRBV6-5|.|14|TRBJ2-5
TGTGCCAGCAGACCGGGACAGGGACAAGAGACCCAGTACTTC
CASRPGQGQETQYF
>.|TRBV27|.|15|TRBJ2-1
TGTGCCAACAGTTTAGGCGGGGACCCCTACAATGAGCAGTTCTTC
CANSLGGDPYNEQFF
>.|TRBV5-1|.|18|TRBJ2-1
TGCGCCAGCAGCTTTTTCAGGGGACTAACTAAATCCTACAATGAGCAGTTCTTC
CASSFFRGLTKSYNEQFF
>.|TRBV5-1|few|15|TRBJ2-1
TGCGCCAGCAGCTTTTACAAAGGCTCCTACAATGAGCAGTTCTTC
CASSFYKGSYNEQFF
>.|TRBV7-9|.|15|TRBJ2-3
TGTGCCAGCAGCCCCCAGGGGGGGAGCACAGATACGCAGTATTTT
CASSPQGGSTDTQYF
>.|TRBV6-2/TRBV6-3|.|13|TRBJ2-3
TGTGCCAGCAGCCCCTCGGGGAGAGATACGCAGTATTTT
CASSPSGRDTQYF
>.|TRBV5-1|.|16|TRBJ1-2
TGCGCCAGCAGCTTGAAGGGGGGCAGCGTGGACTATGGCTACACCTTC
CASSLKGGSVDYGYTF
>TRBD2|TRBV15|few|15|TRBJ2-2
TGTGCCACCAGCCCTAGCGGGGGGAACACCGGGGAGCTGTTTTTT
CATSPSGGNTGELFF